The 4 T cell receptor beta chains presented below share a single source sample, sequenced in a study of response to subunit inactivated influenza vaccine. In TCRdb, the RT-PCR reads were re-called with MiXCR into one record per CDR3 protein. The sample holds 530,000 or so distinct CDR3 sequences, about an eighth seen once. Sequencing used PBMCs from blood, obtained on the day of vaccination. These receptors came from a man between 45 and 60 years old who received an inactivated influenza vaccine.

This clonotype occurred a few times. The chain has TRBV19 and TRBJ1-6, with D perhaps TRBD1 (5 bases). The CDR3 length is 15 residues. The germline V and J ends were trimmed by 5 bases and 7 bases, with 15 bases remaining between them. Germline V gives CDR1 LNHDA, CDR2 SQIVND (reference sequence). The chain's CDR3 is CASSLAGTGNSPLHF. DNA of the CDR3: TGTGCCAGTAGTCTCGCCGGGACCGGCAATTCACCCCTCCACTTT. Drawing the rest from reference TRBV19 and TRBJ1-6, the complete variable domain is DGGITQSPKYLFRKEGQNVTLSCEQNLNHDAMYWYRQDPGQGLRLIYYSQIVNDFQKGDIAEGYSVSREKKESFPLTVTSAQKNPTAFYLCASSLAGTGNSPLHFGNGTRLTVT.

The rearrangement links TRBV5-1 to TRBJ2-5, with 11 bases that match TRBD1. The V gene end was trimmed by 1 base and the J gene end by 4 bases; junction bases not matched to a gene: 3. The CDR3 is 15 amino acids. Germline V lookup: CDR1 SGHRS, CDR2 YFSETQ. In DNA form, the CDR3 reads TGCGCCAGCAGCTTGTGGACAGGGGGCGCAGAGACCCAGTACTTC. It codes for CASSLWTGGAETQYF.

This chain connects TRBV10-3 to TRBJ2-2; 14 bases are shared with TRBD2. CDR3 size: 16 residues. After removal of 6 bases from V and 1 base from J, the junction contained 1 base not matched to a gene. The germline CDR1 and CDR2 sequences are ENHRY and SYGVKD. This CDR3 reads CAIRGTSGRNTGELFF. CDR3 nucleotides: TGTGCCATCAGAGGGACTAGCGGGAGGAACACCGGGGAGCTGTTTTTT.

This chain links TRBV4-1 with TRBJ2-7; TRBD1 aligns across 8 bases. V gave up 1 base and J gave up 3 bases; unmatched junction bases: 5. This CDR3 is built from 15 residues. The germline V gene encodes CDR1 MGHRA and CDR2 YSYEKL. CDR3 bases: TGCGCCAGCAGCCAAGCGGGACAGGCGCGCTACGAGCAGTACTTC. As protein: CASSQAGQARYEQYF.